This entry features one T cell receptor (beta chain) sequence. Its antigen remains unidentified. No per-base quality is available; no much larger clone lies one base away. The cohort comprised under 700 healthy bone marrow donors. Cohort members were all nominally healthy when sampled, although unrecorded immune exposures were likely present. The donor was CMV seronegative and was included in the group of hundreds of seronegative cohort members. A peripheral blood sample was collected from each donor, and TCR beta sequencing was performed on peripheral blood mononuclear cells. The Qiagen DNeasy Blood Extraction Kit was used to extract genomic DNA from the blood cell samples. To prepare the library, the immunoSEQ multiplex PCR assay was applied. A mixture of 60 forward primers for TCR Vbeta segments and 13 reverse primers for TCR Jbeta segments was used in the multiplex PCR. A multiplex PCR assay on genomic DNA amplified the CDR3 region of rearranged TCR beta genes. Amplified TCR beta libraries were sequenced as 87-base-pair reads on the Illumina HiSeq System. On the authors' methods: In a later analysis, tens of millions of unique TCR beta chains were counted across the 690 or so repertoires, and roughly 10 million of these chains were shared by at least two donors. A nearest-neighbor algorithm error-corrected the raw reads and collapsed the reads into unique sequences, merging closely related sequences to remove PCR and sequencing errors. Alignment of CDR3 sequences to IMGT reference sequences was used to assign V, D and J gene segments. Each retained sequence needed at least a six-nucleotide match to both a V gene segment and a J gene segment. Rearrangements were classified as productive when the CDR3 lacked stop codons and remained in frame with V and J, and all other rearrangements were classified as non-productive. CDR3 was defined according to IMGT convention as the region running from the second conserved V-encoded cysteine to the conserved J-encoded phenylalanine. Sequences without an unambiguous match to a single V gene segment were excluded from the earlier analysis of a few hundred of the donors. In an earlier analysis of a few hundred of the donors, V segments were called functional above 56.7% productive rearrangements and were called segregating when the between-donor standard deviation exceeded 5%. A statistical classification framework was built for diagnosing cytomegalovirus status from the catalog of TCR beta chain sequences. In a later analysis, TCR nucleotide sequences were compared against IMGT/GENE-DB human TR gene sequences so that V and J genes could be assigned. The TCRdist pipeline was used in a later analysis to assign CDR3 sequences and most-parsimonious VDJ recombination scenarios. A later analysis defined each TCR beta chain by its CDR3 amino acid sequence plus V-gene family, and excluded reads lacking a unique V-gene family. To address suspected cross-contamination and a sequencing artifact, a later analysis removed approximately 590 highly shared, low-generation-probability nucleotide sequences. A later analysis calculated a clonal expansion index for each public chain from normalized within-repertoire ranks of inferred template counts. In a later analysis, generation probabilities were computed with a VDJ recombination model fitted to out-of-frame rearrangements, and the resulting probabilities were checked against IGoR. In a later analysis, TCR-TCR, TCR-HLA and TCR-CMV co-occurrence was scored with hypergeometric tests, and a repertoire-size bias correction was applied to TCR pairs. A later analysis estimated false discovery rates by permuting HLA or CMV assignments 20 times. In a later analysis, co-occurring TCRs were grouped using DBSCAN, and TCRdist sequence similarity was added for clustering within HLA-allele-positive subsets. For co-occurrence clustering, repertoires with fewer than 30,000 or more than 120,000 public chains were excluded, along with four to six repertoires with anomalous nucleotide sharing. Entries here come from immuneACCESS through TCRdb and include only in-frame sequences with V and J called. Some clones fail to appear in such tables; in the studies checked, an unresolved V gene covers under half of the shortfall, and the cause of the remainder is unknown. V, J and clone size reflect that table, while D and trimming were determined from the DNA. In this sample the table shows under 150,000 clones, 70% to 80% of which occur a single time. The ten largest clones capture roughly 3.1% of the sample.

The data stem from a study of cytomegalovirus exposure and HLA in healthy donors (dated by TCRdb to the late 2010s). Notes on the research overall: According to an earlier analysis of several hundred of the donors, some 180 million T cells yielded 100 million or so unique TCR beta sequences and approximately 280 Gb of sequence data. An early release covering 550 to 650 HLA-typed donors comprised about 310 gigabases of sequencing data and about 90 million unique TCR sequences. Of the roughly 400 genotyped donors, approximately 80% fell in the genetic ancestry cluster associated with self-reported Caucasian donors. The aim of the study was to test whether cataloging public T cell receptors could identify signatures of past pathogen exposure. Using immunosequencing, the study profiled T cell repertoires from 640 or so subjects and related those repertoires to cytomegalovirus serostatus. Besides the first cohort of approximately 670 subjects, a separate validation cohort made up of around 120 different subjects was used. To predict cytomegalovirus infection status, the study combined high-throughput TCR immunosequencing, statistical association of individual TCRs with disease status, and machine learning. A later analysis re-examined previously published TCR beta repertoires from roughly 650 donors and added high-resolution HLA genotyping to investigate patterns of TCR occurrence. The later analysis used no new phenotypic data to find candidate immune exposures, relying instead on TCR beta sequences and their occurrence across donors. To decide whether each TCR beta V gene segment behaved as functional or pseudogenic, an earlier analysis of fewer than 750 of the donors relied on high-throughput TCR beta sequencing. Donor age, sex, ethnicity and CMV serostatus were compiled together with the repertoire data. A later genetic analysis used genome-wide SNP genotypes for about three fifths of the 666 donors, treating that subset as a discovery cohort. All discovery cohort repertoires had been generated using a single sequencing platform. Class I and class II HLA loci were covered by the typing at four-digit resolution. Typing coverage differed by locus: A, B, C, DRB1 and DQB1 were typed in roughly 620-630 donors, DQA1 in 500 to 550, DPA1 in roughly 590, and DPB1 in 400 to 490. Several DR-DQ haplotypes were handled as single units for association and clustering because linkage in the cohort was strong. Across around 400 genotyped donors of the cohort, an average of about 240,000 unique TCR beta nucleotide sequences per donor were sequenced, and roughly a sixth of those sequences were non-productive. Results the study describes overall, beyond this receptor: A further reported finding was that TCR beta sequences accurately predicted the HLA-A and HLA-B alleles for most subjects in the first cohort. CMV serostatus was the only immune exposure information available for the cohort. In a later analysis, over 15,000 TCR beta sequences were associated with specific HLA alleles at a false discovery rate of 0.05. According to a later analysis, parvovirus B19, influenza, CMV and Epstein-Barr virus appeared linked to several top co-occurrence clusters. About 17 rarely observed V segments, including chromosome 9 orphons, were excluded from the earlier analysis of a few hundred of the donors because counts were too low. A few of the identified cytomegalovirus-associated TCR beta chains were confirmed in vitro to be specific for cytomegalovirus antigens. In an earlier analysis of over 550 of the donors, most TCR beta V segments were observed in productive rearrangements about 87% or about 30% of the time, broadly matching IMGT annotations. In this cohort, only TCR beta chains were sequenced, and detectable features were limited by the absence of alpha or paired-chain data. The authors suggested that the approach could potentially be generalized to other disease states and immunological phenotypes. Because some donors lacked HLA typing at each locus, the association tests relied only on the typed subset. Presence/absence analyses assumed roughly uniform sequencing depth across donors, an assumption that may not hold. In a later genetic analysis, a missense DCLRE1C variant was associated with V-gene and J-gene trimming of TCR beta chains, and the association was replicated in an independent cohort. Assigning TCR associations to individual alleles was difficult when HLA alleles, especially DR and DQ, strongly co-occurred. In a later genetic analysis, fewer N-insertions in productive TCRs were reported among donors in an Asian-associated ancestry cluster than the roughly 710-donor mean. In a later analysis, HLA-associated TCR beta chains were found to be more clonally expanded and to have lower generation probabilities than equally common non-associated chains. Linkage disequilibrium might explain the correlated functional status among segregating V segments, but an unknown experimental factor could not be ruled out. In a later analysis, TCR association rates were found to vary across HLA loci, with the most associated TCRs seen for DRB1 alleles and the fewest for HLA-C alleles. The sequencing pipeline was judged likely to have produced a cluster of highly shared sequence variants as a technical artifact. Across donors, most TCR sequences were observed very rarely, whereas some public TCRs were present in many individuals. In both the original and validation cohorts, the classifier was reported to diagnose cytomegalovirus status with high specificity and sensitivity. In a later analysis, most CMV-associated TCR beta chains were found to appear HLA-restricted, with HLA associations seemingly driven largely by CMV exposure. The study gave a list of under 200 TCR beta chains associated with cytomegalovirus.

This clonotype originated in a man under 40 in good health and CMV-seronegative. The sample consisted of PBMCs.

CDR3 sequence: CASSQDMTESSYNEQFF. The sequenced DNA: TGCGCCAGCAGCCAAGATATGACGGAGAGCTCCTACAATGAGCAGTTCTTC. Recombination joined TRBV4-3 with TRBJ2-1; a confident D gene designation cannot be given. From the germline V gene, CDR1 is LGHNA and CDR2 is YSLEER. The CDR3 covers 17 residues, taking in both the cysteine and the phenylalanine. Of the read, only the CDR3 DNA is kept; its 51 bases are in frame from base 1. V and J lose 0 bases and 0 bases, and a span of 12 bases separates them.